One and the same sample provided the 4 T cell receptor beta chains below, sequenced in a study of monozygotic twins with inflammatory bowel disease. TCRdb reanalyzed the 5' RACE reads, giving one entry per CDR3 protein sequence and no DNA. This sample contains fewer than 400,000 distinct CDR3 sequences. What was sequenced was blood. These receptors all come from a human donor with ulcerative colitis or Crohn's disease, or a healthy co-twin of an affected twin (not recorded which).

This rearrangement joins TRBV6-2 or TRBV6-3 to TRBJ2-2. The CDR3 extends over 16 amino acids. Germline V gene sequence: CDR1 MNHEY, CDR2 SVGEGT. The CDR3 loop reads CASSYINKPNTGELFF.

The chain couples TRBV20-1 to TRBJ2-4; TCRdb selects TRBD2, and the lack of DNA leaves this call unchecked. Germline V lookup: CDR1 DFQATT, CDR2 SNEGSKA (reference sequence). The CDR3 length is 13 residues. CDR3 sequence: CSARRGAKNIQYF.

The rearrangement joins TRBV2 to TRBJ2-7. The CDR3 spans 11 residues. CDR1 and CDR2 (germline): SNHLY, FYNNEI. CDR3 loop: CASSVIREQYF.

The V gene is TRBV7-2, the J gene TRBJ2-3; TCRdb's assignment of TRBD1 cannot be checked, as there is no DNA. The CDR3 spans 15 residues. Per the germline V gene, CDR1 is SGHTA and CDR2 is FQGNSA. The CDR3 is CASSLNQGGSDTQYF.